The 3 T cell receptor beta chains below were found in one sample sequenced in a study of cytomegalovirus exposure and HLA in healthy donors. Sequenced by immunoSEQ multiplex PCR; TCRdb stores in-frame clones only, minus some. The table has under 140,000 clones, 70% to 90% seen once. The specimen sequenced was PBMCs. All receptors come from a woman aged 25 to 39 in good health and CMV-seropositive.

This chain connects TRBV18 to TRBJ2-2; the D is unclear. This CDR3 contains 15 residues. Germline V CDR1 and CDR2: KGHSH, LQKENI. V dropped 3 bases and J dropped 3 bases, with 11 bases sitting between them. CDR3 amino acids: CASSPPSKDTGELFF. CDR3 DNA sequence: TGTGCCAGCTCACCCCCTAGTAAGGACACCGGGGAGCTGTTTTTT. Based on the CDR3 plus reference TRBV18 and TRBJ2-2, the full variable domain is NAGVMQNPRHLVRRRGQEARLRCSPMKGHSHVYWYRQLPEEGLKFMVYLQKENIIDESGMPKERFSAEFPKEGPSILRIQQVVRGDSAAYFCASSPPSKDTGELFFGEGSRLTVL.

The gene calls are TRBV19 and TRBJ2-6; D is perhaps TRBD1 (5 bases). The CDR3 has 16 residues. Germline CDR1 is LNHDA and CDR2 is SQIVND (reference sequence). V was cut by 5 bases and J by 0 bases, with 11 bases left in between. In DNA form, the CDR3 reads TGTGCCAGTAGTCCGAAGGGGTCCTCTGGGGCCAACGTCCTGACTTTC. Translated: CASSPKGSSGANVLTF.

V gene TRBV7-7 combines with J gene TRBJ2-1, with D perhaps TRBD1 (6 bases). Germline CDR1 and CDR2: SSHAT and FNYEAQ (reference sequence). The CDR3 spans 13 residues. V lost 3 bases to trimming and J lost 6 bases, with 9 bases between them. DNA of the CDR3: TGTGCCAGCAGCTTTTCACAGGGCAATGAGCAGTTCTTC. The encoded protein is CASSFSQGNEQFF.